This TCR beta chain was sequenced for a study of blood T cell repertoires in COVID-19. Study-level information: PBMCs, B-cell-depleted T cells, or T cells were the source of the cDNA or gDNA that made up the material.

The V end was cut by 4 bases, the J end by 5 bases, with 13 bases between. The CDR3 has 15 residues. Germline V lookup: CDR1 KGHDR, CDR2 SFDVKD. Profiling relied on immunoSEQ multiplex PCR, and the TCRdb table lists in-frame clones only, not all of them. Of 150,000 to 200,000 clones listed, approximately 87% are singletons. Cohort 3 recovery required two negative PCRs, clearance, or symptom resolution. The chain has TRBV24-1 and TRBJ1-4; D may be TRBD1 (5 bases). Source material: PBMCs or T cells enriched from blood (not recorded which). This receptor was identified in a woman in her fifties or sixties who had recovered from COVID-19. The CDR3 DNA sequence: TGTGCCACCAGTGAGGCTACCAGGGTGAATGAAAAACTGTTTTTT. Translation: CATSEATRVNEKLFF.